The 22 T cell receptor beta chains in this list originate from one sample, sequenced in a study of CXCR3-negative and CXCR3-positive naive CD8 T cells. UMI-labeled 5' RACE TRB cDNA libraries were prepared from the cells. TCRdb reprocessed the 5' RACE reads; each CDR3 protein has one entry and no DNA is given. The repertoire table contains 35,000 to 55,000 distinct CDR3 sequences. The specimen sequenced was naive CXCR3- CD8+ T cells from blood. Subset noted: CD45RO-CCR7+CD27+CD95- naive CD8+ T cells lacking CXCR3 (TNR3-). The receptors stem from a human donor in good health. Some clones in this sample may be carry-over from other donors' samples.

This chain links TRBV6-4 with TRBJ2-1; the TRBD1 assignment by TCRdb is unverifiable without DNA. The CDR3 runs to 17 residues. Looked up from germline, CDR1 is MRHNA and CDR2 is SNTAGT. The CDR3: CASPPEGACFSYNEQFF.

The CDR3 sequence: CASSLAFDGGSLGETQYF. V is TRBV7-6 and J is TRBJ2-5; with no DNA, the TCRdb D assignment of TRBD2 cannot be verified. Germline CDR1 is SGHVS and CDR2 is FNYEAQ. The CDR3 contains 18 residues.

The chain combines TRBV2 with TRBJ2-7. The germline V gene has CDR1 SNHLY and CDR2 FYNNEI. The CDR3 totals 15 residues. The CDR3 spells CASSEGRGYDYEQYF.

The chain's CDR3 is CASNSMAEVEQFF. V gene TRBV28 combines with J gene TRBJ2-1; TCRdb picks TRBD2, but there is no DNA to check that call. This CDR3 spans 13 amino acids. Looked up from germline, CDR1 is MDHEN and CDR2 is SYDVKM.

The J gene is TRBJ2-1, the V gene TRBV20-1; TCRdb designates TRBD2, a call that cannot be tested without DNA. This CDR3 has 14 residues. The V gene's germline CDR1 is DFQATT and CDR2 SNEGSKA (reference sequence). The CDR3 here is CSAKLAGVYNEQFF.

This rearrangement joins TRBV27 to TRBJ2-1; the D call of TRBD1 rests on TCRdb alone, since no DNA is present to check it. The V gene's germline CDR1 is MNHEY and CDR2 SMNVEV (reference sequence). CDR3 size: 16 residues. CDR3 amino acids: CASSPPIRGDYNEQFF.

The chain carries TRBV29-1 and TRBJ2-7; TCRdb reports TRBD2, a call that lacks DNA to check it against. Per the germline V gene, CDR1 is SQVTM and CDR2 is ANQGSEA. The CDR3 is 12 residues long. CDR3 sequence: CSVLAGGYEQYF.

The chain is built from TRBV3-1 and TRBJ2-7. The germline CDR1 and CDR2 sequences are LGHDT and YNNKEL (reference sequence). The CDR3 length is 16 residues. The CDR3 loop is CASSQGVKKRSYEQYF.

V is TRBV13 and J is TRBJ2-7; TCRdb calls TRBD1, which cannot be checked without DNA. The CDR3 is made up of 15 amino acids. Germline CDR1 reads PRHDT; CDR2 reads FYEKMQ (reference sequence). This chain's CDR3 is CASSLSPGTPDEQYF.

This chain joins TRBV4-3 and TRBJ2-1; the TCRdb call, TRBD2, lacks DNA for checking. Germline-derived CDR1 and CDR2 are LGHNA and YSLEER. This CDR3 comprises 15 residues. The CDR3 region is CASSQIRGGYGEQFF.

This clonotype counts as medium-sized by frequency. The chain combines TRBV7-6 with TRBJ2-7; there is no DNA to check the TCRdb D call of TRBD1. CDR1 SGHVS and CDR2 FNYEAQ come from the germline V gene. The CDR3 is 12 residues long. This chain's CDR3 is CASSPPGREQYF.

The chain has TRBV29-1 and TRBJ1-1; TCRdb proposes TRBD1, but this gene call is untestable without DNA. The length of the CDR3 is 15 residues. Germline assignment: CDR1 SQVTM and CDR2 ANQGSEA. CDR3 loop: CSTGGSTVSHSEAFF.

The chain combines TRBV7-6 with TRBJ2-1; the D call from TCRdb, TRBD2, cannot be confirmed without DNA. This CDR3 is built from 16 residues. Germline loops: CDR1 SGHVS, CDR2 FNYEAQ. The CDR3 loop reads CASSLEGGEALYEQFF.

V is TRBV7-2 and J is TRBJ1-4; TCRdb's D call of TRBD1 is untestable without DNA. The CDR3 length is 14 residues. Germline V gene data show CDR1 as SGHTA and CDR2 as FQGNSA. The CDR3 sequence is CASSLSTGGEKLFF.

The chain couples TRBV29-1 to TRBJ2-1; the D call of TRBD2 rests on TCRdb alone, since no DNA is present to check it. CDR1 is SQVTM, CDR2 ANQGSEA, per germline. The length of the CDR3 is 13 residues. CDR3 residues: CSVELAGAHEQFF.

The genes are TRBV28 and TRBJ2-7; TCRdb picks TRBD1, but there is no DNA to check that call. This CDR3 has 15 residues. Germline V gives CDR1 MDHEN, CDR2 SYDVKM. This CDR3 is CASGLGGQSPYEQYF.

V is TRBV7-9 and J is TRBJ2-1; TCRdb outputs TRBD1, but without DNA this stays unchecked. CDR3 length: 13 amino acids. Germline-derived CDR1 and CDR2 are SEHNR and FQNEAQ (reference sequence). CDR3 sequence: CASSPPGSNEQFF.

CDR3 in amino acids: CASSFTSGQLREQYF. The chain is built from TRBV27 and TRBJ2-7; checking the TCRdb D call of TRBD1 is not possible without DNA. The germline CDR1 and CDR2 sequences are MNHEY and SMNVEV (reference sequence). The CDR3 spans 15 residues.

The chain uses TRBV5-6 and TRBJ2-7. Germline loops: CDR1 SGHDT, CDR2 YYEEEE. The CDR3 consists of 14 residues. The CDR3 here is CASSLGSFAYEQYF.

The chain employs TRBV5-1 and TRBJ2-4; there is no DNA to check the TCRdb D call of TRBD2. Germline V lookup: CDR1 SGHRS, CDR2 YFSETQ. The length of the CDR3 is 17 residues. The CDR3: CASSLEAGRAAKNIQYF.

The chain has TRBV9 and TRBJ2-7; TCRdb returns TRBD1, unconfirmable since there is no DNA. Germline CDR1 reads SGDLS; CDR2 reads YYNGEE. The CDR3 is 14 residues long. CDR3 sequence: CASKPGQGMGEQYF.

The V gene is TRBV4-1, the J gene TRBJ2-7. Germline V gives CDR1 MGHRA, CDR2 YSYEKL. This CDR3 is 13 amino acids long. The CDR3 reads CASSQDLSGEQYF.